This TCR beta chain was captured in a study of T-cell reconstitution after alpha-beta-depleted transplantation in children. This clonotype is medium-sized within its sample. Unique molecular identifiers were incorporated when the TCRbeta library was constructed. Using its own MiXCR run on the PCR reads, TCRdb lists one record per CDR3 protein. The sample holds 250,000 to 400,000 distinct CDR3 sequences; 23% are singletons and the top ten take about a tenth. This TCR derives from a male patient between 5 and 17 years old who had a stem cell transplant for acute lymphoblastic leukemia, so the T cells may come from the graft donor. Material: PBMCs, mostly from graft donor cells, obtained 180 days after TCRalphabeta/CD19-depleted stem cell transplant.

Here the CDR3 DNA reads TGTGCCAGCAGTTGGGGTGGGGGAGCCAAAAACATTCAGTACTTC. It encodes CASSWGGGAKNIQYF. This chain links TRBV12-3 or TRBV12-4 with TRBJ2-4; the D call may be TRBD1 or TRBD2 (5 bases each). The CDR3 runs to 15 residues. The germline V and J ends were trimmed by 4 bases and 0 bases, with 10 bases remaining between them.